What follows are 28 T cell receptor beta chains derived from one specimen sequenced in a study of blood T cell repertoires in COVID-19. The data were produced by immunoSEQ multiplex PCR, yet TCRdb's version contains in-frame clones alone and is incomplete. Of around 200,000 clones in the sample, approximately 85% were seen once. Sequences were obtained from peripheral blood. The receptors derive from a woman older than 75 with acute or convalescent COVID-19.

The J gene is TRBJ2-5, the V gene TRBV19; D may be TRBD1 (6 bases). The CDR3 is 17 residues long. Trimming stripped 4 bases from V and 7 bases from J, with 25 bases between. Germline lookup yields CDR1 LNHDA and CDR2 SQIVND (reference sequence). The CDR3 region is CASSNEFSGQTSWTQYF. The DNA of the CDR3 is TGTGCCAGTAGTAATGAGTTTTCGGGACAAACCTCCTGGACCCAGTACTTC. Full variable domain (missing parts from reference TRBV19 and TRBJ2-5): DGGITQSPKYLFRKEGQNVTLSCEQNLNHDAMYWYRQDPGQGLRLIYYSQIVNDFQKGDIAEGYSVSREKKESFPLTVTSAQKNPTAFYLCASSNEFSGQTSWTQYFGPGTRLLVL.

The V and J genes are TRBV28 and TRBJ1-1; the D is unclear. Germline V gives CDR1 MDHEN, CDR2 SYDVKM. This CDR3 has 13 amino acids. V was trimmed by 9 bases and J by 1 base, leaving 12 bases between them. CDR3 amino acids: CASIEGGNTEAFF. CDR3 nucleotides: TGTGCCAGTATCGAGGGAGGGAACACTGAAGCTTTCTTT.

The V and J genes are TRBV5-4 and TRBJ2-3; TRBD2 matches at 11 bases. Germline loops: CDR1 SGHNT, CDR2 YYREEE (reference sequence). The ends lost 7 bases at V and 6 bases at J; junction bases unmatched: 16. The CDR3 consists of 17 residues. The CDR3, as DNA: TGTGCCAGCCACGCCCGGTTGGTAGCGGGAGGGGTCGATACGCAGTATTTT. Translated: CASHARLVAGGVDTQYF.

The J gene is TRBJ1-2, the V gene TRBV18, with D maybe TRBD1 (6 bases). The V end lost 3 bases, the J end lost 6 bases, and 23 bases lay between the germline ends. Germline values: CDR1 KGHSH, CDR2 LQKENI. The CDR3 has 17 amino acids. CDR3 residues: CASSPIGTSRFYDGYTF. The CDR3 nucleotides read TGTGCCAGCTCACCGATTGGGACAAGTCGATTCTATGATGGCTACACCTTC.

This chain links TRBV24-1 with TRBJ1-1, with 12 bases fitting TRBD1. Germline CDR1 KGHDR, CDR2 SFDVKD. The V segment lost 5 bases and the J segment 6 bases; nucleotides outside the gene matches: 6. This CDR3 has 15 amino acids. The CDR3 loop is CATSAPGQGAAEAFF. The CDR3 DNA follows: TGTGCCACCAGTGCCCCGGGACAGGGGGCCGCTGAAGCTTTCTTT.

The chain joins TRBV5-1 to TRBJ1-4; 7 bases fit TRBD1. Losses at the gene ends were 4 bases for V and 4 bases for J; bases not matched to a gene: 7. The germline V gene encodes CDR1 SGHRS and CDR2 YFSETQ. The CDR3 length is 15 residues. The CDR3 region is CASSPGTDYNEKLFF. DNA for the CDR3: TGCGCCAGCAGCCCGGGGACAGATTATAATGAAAAACTGTTTTTT.

The chain combines TRBV7-2 with TRBJ2-5, with TRBD1 matching 8 bases. Germline-derived CDR1 and CDR2 are SGHTA and FQGNSA. The CDR3 covers 15 residues. The V and J ends lost 5 bases and 6 bases, in that order; junction bases with no gene match: 11. The CDR3, as DNA: TGTGCCAGCAGCCAAGGACGGGACAGGAGGAAGACCCAGTACTTC. As protein: CASSQGRDRRKTQYF.

The chain is built from TRBV6-5 and TRBJ2-7; D not resolved. In germline, CDR1 is MNHEY, CDR2 SVGAGI. V was trimmed by 4 bases and J by 4 bases, leaving 8 bases between them. CDR3 size: 12 residues. The chain's CDR3 is CASSSPGYEQYF. CDR3 bases: TGTGCCAGCAGTTCCCCGGGTTACGAGCAGTACTTC.

This chain links TRBV11-3 with TRBJ2-1, with 7 bases that match TRBD1. The germline gives CDR1 SGHNT, CDR2 YENEEA. The CDR3 covers 14 residues. Trimming removed 5 bases from V and 4 bases from J; junction bases left unmatched: 5. The CDR3 loop reads CASSPTQGYNEQFF. The CDR3 coding sequence is TGTGCCAGCAGCCCCACACAGGGGTACAATGAGCAGTTCTTC.

The chain recombines TRBV28 with TRBJ2-1; 9 bases match TRBD2. The J segment lost 6 bases and the V segment lost 5 bases, leaving 14 bases of the junction unmatched. Germline lookup yields CDR1 MDHEN and CDR2 SYDVKM. This CDR3 is 17 amino acids long. The CDR3, as DNA: TGTGCCAGCAGTCCCATTAGCGGGAGTGGGGGCTTCAATGAGCAGTTCTTC. Its protein is CASSPISGSGGFNEQFF.

The rearrangement links TRBV27 to TRBJ2-2; 7 nucleotides match TRBD2. V lost 5 bases, J lost 6 bases, and 15 bases stayed unmatched. CDR1 and CDR2 from the germline V gene are MNHEY and SMNVEV (reference sequence). CDR3 length: 17 amino acids. The CDR3 sequence is CASSTLAGRSGAGELFF. The CDR3 nucleotides read TGTGCCAGCAGTACTCTAGCCGGGAGGAGTGGCGCCGGGGAGCTGTTTTTT.

The V and J genes are TRBV7-3 and TRBJ1-1; TRBD1 matches 8 bases. V trimming: 7 bases; J trimming: 1 base; junction bases outside the gene matches: 11. Per the germline V gene, CDR1 is SGHTA and CDR2 is FQGTGA. This CDR3 has 16 amino acids. CDR3 in DNA: TGTGCCAGCACCATACCGAAAGGACAGGGGAACACTGAAGCTTTCTTT. Its translation is CASTIPKGQGNTEAFF.

The rearrangement uses TRBV11-3 and TRBJ2-1; tentatively, D is TRBD1 (7 bases). The germline V gene encodes CDR1 SGHNT and CDR2 YENEEA. The CDR3 runs 15 residues. Trimming removed 1 base from V and 7 bases from J, with 14 bases in between. CDR3 coding DNA: TGTGCCAGCAGCTTAGGTTCAGGGGGGAGGAATGAGCAGTTCTTC. Its translation: CASSLGSGGRNEQFF.

The chain joins TRBV30 to TRBJ2-1; 8 bases line up with TRBD2. The CDR3 is 13 residues long. CDR1 GTSNPN and CDR2 SVGIG come from the germline V gene (reference sequence). Trimming cost V 4 bases and J 9 bases; bases outside gene matches: 8. CDR3 in amino acids: CAWTAGVSGEQFF. In DNA form, the CDR3 reads TGTGCCTGGACAGCGGGAGTCTCAGGTGAGCAGTTCTTC.

With regard to this clone: The same CDR3 arises from other DNA sequences in this sample as well. For the CDR3, the DNA is TGTGCCGTGGGACAGGGTCTTGAAAAACTGTTTTTT. It specifies CAVGQGLEKLFF. This rearrangement joins TRBV28 to TRBJ1-4; TRBD1 agrees at 9 bases. The CDR3 has 12 residues. Per the germline V gene, CDR1 is MDHEN and CDR2 is SYDVKM. Trimming cost V 11 bases and J 7 bases; bases outside gene matches: 5.

This sequence joins TRBV30 and TRBJ2-1, with 9 bases that match TRBD2. Germline CDR1 and CDR2: GTSNPN and SVGIG (reference sequence). The trim removed 4 bases at V and 0 bases at J, leaving 13 bases unmatched. This CDR3 region has 18 residues. The CDR3 DNA reads as TGTGCCTGGACTGGAAGGGGGCTAGCGGGGTCCTCCTACAATGAGCAGTTCTTC. Translation: CAWTGRGLAGSSYNEQFF.

V gene TRBV5-8 combines with J gene TRBJ1-1, with 7 positions matching TRBD1. In germline, CDR1 is SGHTS, CDR2 YDEGEE. The V segment lost 5 bases and the J segment 1 base; nucleotides outside the gene matches: 11. This CDR3 spans 16 amino acids. The CDR3 DNA reads TGTGCCAGCAGTTTTCCCCGGACAGGAGGGAACACTGAAGCTTTCTTT. Translation: CASSFPRTGGNTEAFF.

The V gene is TRBV5-1, the J gene TRBJ1-1; 7 nucleotides line up with TRBD1. V lost 3 bases, J lost 5 bases, and 10 bases stayed unmatched. Germline V lookup: CDR1 SGHRS, CDR2 YFSETQ. CDR3 length: 15 residues. The CDR3 sequence is CASSSTWQGETEAFF. CDR3 bases: TGCGCCAGCAGCTCCACCTGGCAGGGGGAAACTGAAGCTTTCTTT.

The V and J genes are TRBV9 and TRBJ1-1; possibly TRBD1 for D (6 bases). In germline, CDR1 is SGDLS, CDR2 YYNGEE. The ends were cut back, 0 bases at V and 10 bases at J, with 13 bases in the middle. This CDR3 spans 13 amino acids. CDR3 bases: TGTGCCAGCAGCGTAGCGGTCTGGACAGCAGCTTTCTTT. Translated, it gives CASSVAVWTAAFF.

The rearrangement links TRBV7-3 to TRBJ2-1; 11 bases agree with TRBD2. The CDR3 runs 16 residues. With 4 bases clipped from V and 9 bases from J, the junction kept 11 bases outside the gene matches. Germline lookup yields CDR1 SGHTA and CDR2 FQGTGA. CDR3 sequence (DNA): TGTGCCAGCAGCTCACCTAATAGCGGGAGGGAGGGTGAGCAGTTCTTC. This encodes CASSSPNSGREGEQFF.

V usage is TRBV27 and J usage is TRBJ2-7; weak D call: TRBD1 (6 bases). CDR3 length: 14 residues. Germline loops: CDR1 MNHEY, CDR2 SMNVEV (reference sequence). The V and J ends lost 7 bases and 4 bases respectively, with 17 bases between them. Here the CDR3 reads CASKSPGQGYEQYF. CDR3 nucleotides: TGTGCCAGCAAGTCCCCGGGACAAGGATACGAGCAGTACTTC.

The V call is TRBV15, the J call TRBJ2-1; D ambiguous. CDR1 is LNHNV and CDR2 is YYDKDF in the germline V gene (reference sequence). This CDR3 region has 14 residues. Trimming stripped 4 bases from V and 12 bases from J, with 19 bases between. This CDR3 is CATSTYNRPGGQFF. In nucleotides, the CDR3 is TGTGCCACCAGCACTTACAACCGCCCGGGTGGGCAGTTCTTC.

The chain recombines TRBV9 with TRBJ1-3, with D possibly matching TRBD1 (5 bases). CDR1 and CDR2 from the germline V gene are SGDLS and YYNGEE. V dropped 2 bases and J dropped 0 bases, with 15 bases sitting between them. The CDR3 totals 17 residues. Here the CDR3 reads CASSVFGGRGSGNTIYF. The CDR3 nucleotides are TGTGCCAGCAGCGTTTTTGGTGGTAGGGGCTCTGGAAACACCATATATTTT.

The rearrangement joins TRBV9 to TRBJ2-5; a weak D match, TRBD2 (6 bases). The CDR3 is made up of 13 amino acids. CDR1 is SGDLS and CDR2 is YYNGEE in the germline V gene. V was pared by 0 bases and J by 3 bases, with 6 bases between. In nucleotides, the CDR3 is TGTGCCAGCAGCGTAGCGGGAGAAGAGACCCAGTACTTC. As protein: CASSVAGEETQYF.

CDR3 in DNA: TGCGCCAGCAGGGTTAGTGAGGCAGGAAACACCATATATTTT. Its translation is CASRVSEAGNTIYF. The chain employs TRBV5-1 and TRBJ1-3, with D unclear. Germline CDR1 is SGHRS and CDR2 is YFSETQ. The CDR3 contains 14 residues. V lost 5 bases to trimming and J lost 4 bases, with 13 bases between them.

V gene TRBV19 combines with J gene TRBJ2-5, with 10 nucleotides matching TRBD1. CDR1 LNHDA and CDR2 SQIVND come from the germline V gene (reference sequence). V shed 6 bases and J 3 bases; nucleotides not matched to a gene: 7. The CDR3 is 15 residues long. The CDR3 region is CASSTWTGGEETQYF. The CDR3 DNA reads as TGTGCCAGTAGCACATGGACAGGGGGTGAAGAGACCCAGTACTTC.

The J gene is TRBJ1-5, the V gene TRBV12-3 or TRBV12-4, with D tentatively TRBD1 (6 bases). CDR3 size: 13 residues. Trimming left V 6 bases short and J 5 bases short, with 11 bases between. Written as DNA, the CDR3 is TGTGCCAGCAGGACAACAGGGTATCAGCCCCAGCATTTT. It yields the protein CASRTTGYQPQHF.

This clone was detected once. The chain recombines TRBV30 with TRBJ2-1; possible D gene TRBD1, 5 bases. Trimming took 5 bases from V and 7 from J, leaving 9 bases between them. CDR1 is GTSNPN, CDR2 SVGIG, per germline (reference sequence). The CDR3 contains 11 residues. The CDR3 spells CAWGRGNEQFF. The CDR3, as DNA: TGTGCCTGGGGAAGGGGAAATGAGCAGTTCTTC.